This T cell receptor (delta chain) derives from a study of γδ T cells in repeated Plasmodium falciparum infection. Looking at the study overall: Donors were malaria-exposed Malian children or age- and gender-matched Australian children.

Bulk repertoires came from Vgamma9/Vdelta2+ or Vdelta2-negative gammadelta T cells flow-sorted from PBMC. About this clone: A far larger clone is one nucleotide away, so this likely arose from a read error. Other DNA sequences in the sample encode the same CDR3.

TCRdb reprocessed the multiplex PCR reads through CATT. The sample shows over 90,000 delta-chain clones, approximately 1% of them seen only once. Germline assignment: CDR1 TSWWSYY and CDR2 QGS. This CDR3 has 22 amino acids. The gene calls are TRDV1 and TRDJ1; possibly TRDD3 for D (8 bases). This clonotype was obtained from a pool of human donors (malaria-infected and uninfected, not separated). The material sequenced was gamma-delta T cells from blood. CDR3 residues: CALGSLIPSSLNWGSPPDKLIF. DNA of the CDR3: TGCGCTCTTGGGTCTCTGATTCCTTCCTCCCTAAACTGGGGGTCTCCTCCCGATAAACTCATCTTT.